These T cell receptor beta chains were read from a single sample in a study of cytomegalovirus exposure and HLA in healthy donors. TCRdb keeps only in-frame clones here, not all; method: immunoSEQ multiplex PCR. The table has some 180,000 clones, roughly four fifths seen once. What was sequenced was PBMCs. These receptor sequences come from a male donor in good health and CMV-seronegative. CDR3s include the opening cysteine and the closing phenylalanine or tryptophan. The D gene is left open where the match is weak. Size values are once, few and many counts, or a class for expanded clones, and some rows have none.

abundance: NA; d_gene: NA; v_gene: TRBV28; len: 15; j_gene: TRBJ2-7; CDR3aa: CASTPPGSRSYEQYF; CDR3nt: TGTGCCAGCACTCCACCAGGGTCGCGCTCCTACGAGCAGTACTTC
abundance: few; d_gene: NA; v_gene: TRBV7-2; len: 15; j_gene: TRBJ2-6; CDR3aa: CASSTTSSGANVLTF; CDR3nt: TGTGCCAGCAGCACTACTAGCTCTGGGGCCAACGTCCTGACTTTC
abundance: NA; d_gene: TRBD1; v_gene: TRBV2; len: 15; j_gene: TRBJ2-7; CDR3aa: CASHPGRGLPYEQYF; CDR3nt: TGTGCCAGCCACCCCGGCAGGGGGCTTCCCTACGAGCAGTACTTC
abundance: NA; d_gene: TRBD2; v_gene: TRBV27; len: 14; j_gene: TRBJ2-5; CDR3aa: CASSLYPGGETQYF; CDR3nt: TGTGCCAGCAGTTTATACCCGGGGGGAGAGACCCAGTACTTC
abundance: NA; d_gene: TRBD1; v_gene: TRBV27; len: 15; j_gene: TRBJ2-7; CDR3aa: CASWTGTGYTYEQYF; CDR3nt: TGTGCCAGCTGGACCGGGACAGGGTACACCTACGAGCAGTACTTC
abundance: NA; d_gene: NA; v_gene: TRBV6-1; len: 13; j_gene: TRBJ1-2; CDR3aa: CASRLARNYGYTF; CDR3nt: TGTGCCAGCAGACTTGCAAGAAACTATGGCTACACCTTC
abundance: NA; d_gene: NA; v_gene: TRBV27; len: 14; j_gene: TRBJ1-1; CDR3aa: CASSLSRMNTEAFF; CDR3nt: TGTGCCAGCAGTTTATCGAGGATGAACACTGAAGCTTTCTTT
abundance: NA; d_gene: TRBD1; v_gene: TRBV6-6; len: 16; j_gene: TRBJ1-5; CDR3aa: CASRPDRDHSNQPQHF; CDR3nt: TGTGCCAGCAGGCCCGACAGGGATCATAGCAATCAGCCCCAGCATTTT
abundance: NA; d_gene: TRBD2; v_gene: TRBV25-1; len: 14; j_gene: TRBJ2-7; CDR3aa: CASSKWGGSYEQYF; CDR3nt: TGTGCCAGCAGTAAATGGGGGGGCTCCTACGAGCAGTACTTC
abundance: once; d_gene: TRBD2; v_gene: TRBV23-1; len: 14; j_gene: TRBJ2-7; CDR3aa: CASGAGLELYEQYF; CDR3nt: TGCGCCAGCGGTGCCGGACTAGAACTCTACGAGCAGTACTTC
abundance: NA; d_gene: NA; v_gene: TRBV18; len: 15; j_gene: TRBJ1-2; CDR3aa: CASSPDRRANYGYTF; CDR3nt: TGTGCCAGCTCACCAGACAGGAGAGCAAACTATGGCTACACCTTC
abundance: few; d_gene: TRBD1; v_gene: TRBV15; len: 17; j_gene: TRBJ1-6; CDR3aa: CATSTTQGGSYNSPLHF; CDR3nt: TGTGCCACCAGCACGACTCAGGGGGGCTCCTATAATTCACCCCTCCACTTT
abundance: NA; d_gene: TRBD2; v_gene: TRBV7-9; len: 15; j_gene: TRBJ2-7; CDR3aa: CASSLNPERGYEQYF; CDR3nt: TGTGCCAGCAGCTTAAATCCGGAGCGGGGCTACGAGCAGTACTTC
abundance: few; d_gene: NA; v_gene: TRBV25-1; len: 14; j_gene: TRBJ1-2; CDR3aa: CASSDLKGYYGYTF; CDR3nt: TGTGCCAGCAGTGATCTGAAGGGGTACTATGGCTACACCTTC
abundance: NA; d_gene: TRBD2; v_gene: TRBV9; len: 16; j_gene: TRBJ2-2; CDR3aa: CASSVERSGRSGELFF; CDR3nt: TGTGCCAGCAGCGTAGAGCGAAGCGGGAGATCCGGGGAGCTGTTTTTT
abundance: NA; d_gene: NA; v_gene: TRBV4-3; len: 16; j_gene: TRBJ1-2; CDR3aa: CASSQDGGGINYGYTF; CDR3nt: TGCGCCAGCAGCCAAGATGGTGGGGGGATAAACTATGGCTACACCTTC
abundance: NA; d_gene: TRBD2; v_gene: TRBV9; len: 17; j_gene: TRBJ2-1; CDR3aa: CASSPRGLAGDYNEQFF; CDR3nt: TGTGCCAGCAGCCCGAGGGGGCTAGCGGGGGATTACAATGAGCAGTTCTTC
abundance: NA; d_gene: NA; v_gene: TRBV9; len: 15; j_gene: TRBJ2-1; CDR3aa: CASSVEGGSYNEQFF; CDR3nt: TGTGCCAGCAGCGTAGAGGGGGGGTCCTACAATGAGCAGTTCTTC
abundance: NA; d_gene: TRBD1; v_gene: TRBV28; len: 17; j_gene: TRBJ1-1; CDR3aa: CASGPGTGIIYDTEAFF; CDR3nt: TGTGCCAGCGGCCCCGGGACAGGTATTATCTACGACACTGAAGCTTTCTTT
abundance: NA; d_gene: TRBD2; v_gene: TRBV9; len: 16; j_gene: TRBJ2-3; CDR3aa: CASSVGRGGRVDTQYF; CDR3nt: TGTGCCAGCAGCGTAGGACGGGGGGGGCGCGTAGATACGCAGTATTTT
abundance: NA; d_gene: NA; v_gene: TRBV23-1; len: 16; j_gene: TRBJ2-3; CDR3aa: CASSPRRGGLTDTQYF; CDR3nt: TGCGCCAGCAGTCCAAGGAGGGGGGGCCTCACAGATACGCAGTATTTT
abundance: NA; d_gene: TRBD1; v_gene: TRBV27; len: 15; j_gene: TRBJ1-5; CDR3aa: CASRSGTGGNQPQHF; CDR3nt: TGTGCCAGCAGGTCAGGGACAGGGGGCAATCAGCCCCAGCATTTT
abundance: NA; d_gene: NA; v_gene: TRBV6-5; len: 13; j_gene: TRBJ1-2; CDR3aa: CASSYSEVFGYTF; CDR3nt: TGTGCCAGCAGTTACTCAGAGGTCTTCGGCTACACCTTC
abundance: NA; d_gene: NA; v_gene: TRBV7-8; len: 13; j_gene: TRBJ1-1; CDR3aa: CASSFNGNTEAFF; CDR3nt: TGTGCCAGCAGCTTCAACGGGAACACTGAAGCTTTCTTT
abundance: NA; d_gene: TRBD2; v_gene: TRBV4-3; len: 20; j_gene: TRBJ2-4; CDR3aa: CASSQEYATSGSWGGNIQYF; CDR3nt: TGCGCCAGCAGCCAAGAATACGCGACTAGCGGGAGTTGGGGTGGAAACATTCAGTACTTC
abundance: NA; d_gene: TRBD1; v_gene: TRBV2; len: 15; j_gene: TRBJ2-2; CDR3aa: CASSPGQAETGELFF; CDR3nt: TGTGCCAGCAGCCCGGGACAGGCTGAGACCGGGGAGCTGTTTTTT
abundance: NA; d_gene: NA; v_gene: TRBV6-5; len: 15; j_gene: TRBJ1-5; CDR3aa: CASSYGGASNQPQHF; CDR3nt: TGTGCCAGCAGTTACGGAGGGGCCAGCAATCAGCCCCAGCATTTT
abundance: NA; d_gene: NA; v_gene: TRBV6-5; len: 15; j_gene: TRBJ1-5; CDR3aa: CASSREGGKNQPQHF; CDR3nt: TGTGCCAGCAGTAGGGAGGGAGGGAAGAATCAGCCCCAGCATTTT
abundance: NA; d_gene: NA; v_gene: TRBV18; len: 16; j_gene: TRBJ1-1; CDR3aa: CASSPRLRGADTEAFF; CDR3nt: TGTGCCAGCTCACCACGTCTTCGGGGGGCTGACACTGAAGCTTTCTTT
abundance: NA; d_gene: NA; v_gene: TRBV6-6; len: 13; j_gene: TRBJ1-6; CDR3aa: CASSERTDSPLHF; CDR3nt: TGTGCCAGCAGTGAGCGGACGGATTCACCCCTCCACTTT
abundance: NA; d_gene: NA; v_gene: TRBV28; len: 13; j_gene: TRBJ1-2; CDR3aa: CASSLGGNYGYTF; CDR3nt: TGTGCCAGCAGTTTAGGAGGGAACTATGGCTACACCTTC
abundance: NA; d_gene: TRBD1; v_gene: TRBV5-6; len: 14; j_gene: TRBJ1-2; CDR3aa: CASSWGGQGGGYTF; CDR3nt: TGTGCCAGCAGCTGGGGGGGACAGGGTGGCGGCTACACCTTC
abundance: few; d_gene: NA; v_gene: TRBV7-9; len: 15; j_gene: TRBJ1-3; CDR3aa: CASSGLGHRPNTIYF; CDR3nt: TGTGCCAGCAGCGGGCTGGGACATCGACCCAACACCATATATTTT
abundance: NA; d_gene: TRBD1; v_gene: TRBV7-2; len: 16; j_gene: TRBJ1-4; CDR3aa: CASSPTRTGGDEKLFF; CDR3nt: TGTGCCAGCAGCCCGACCCGGACAGGGGGCGACGAAAAACTGTTTTTT
abundance: once; d_gene: NA; v_gene: TRBV28; len: 15; j_gene: TRBJ1-2; CDR3aa: CASSRDSHERYGYTF; CDR3nt: TGTGCCAGCAGTCGCGACAGCCACGAACGCTATGGCTACACCTTC
abundance: NA; d_gene: NA; v_gene: TRBV6-5; len: 14; j_gene: TRBJ1-1; CDR3aa: CASSYAGQNTEAFF; CDR3nt: TGTGCCAGCAGTTACGCAGGTCAGAACACTGAAGCTTTCTTT
abundance: NA; d_gene: TRBD2; v_gene: TRBV19; len: 15; j_gene: TRBJ2-1; CDR3aa: CASSIQGGRAGEQFF; CDR3nt: TGTGCCAGTAGTATACAAGGCGGGAGGGCCGGTGAGCAGTTCTTC